This record looks at one TCR beta chain sequence and its context. The target antigen is unknown. The data stem from a study of CD8 T cells in ankylosing spondylitis. Points from the study as a whole: Certain motif variants had earlier been reported in reactive arthritis synovial fluid and blood. Roughly eight highly homologous variants made up a TCR beta motif, and this motif appeared characteristic of ankylosing spondylitis blood.

V dropped 6 bases and J dropped 9 bases, with 13 bases sitting between them. CDR3 length: 11 amino acids. Germline V gene lookup returns CDR1 DFQATT and CDR2 SNEGSKA (reference sequence). MiXCR was run by TCRdb on the 5' RACE reads, yielding one entry per CDR3 protein. The sample records fewer than 180,000 distinct CDR3 sequences, around 45% being singletons. The chain has TRBV20-1 and TRBJ2-3; TRBD1 is a possible D gene (5 bases). The source is a male donor with ankylosing spondylitis. Sequenced material: synovial fluid, either unsorted or a sorted T cell fraction (not recorded which). The DNA for the CDR3 is TGCAGTGCCCAGCCAGGGAAGACGCAGTATTTT. Its translation: CSAQPGKTQYF.